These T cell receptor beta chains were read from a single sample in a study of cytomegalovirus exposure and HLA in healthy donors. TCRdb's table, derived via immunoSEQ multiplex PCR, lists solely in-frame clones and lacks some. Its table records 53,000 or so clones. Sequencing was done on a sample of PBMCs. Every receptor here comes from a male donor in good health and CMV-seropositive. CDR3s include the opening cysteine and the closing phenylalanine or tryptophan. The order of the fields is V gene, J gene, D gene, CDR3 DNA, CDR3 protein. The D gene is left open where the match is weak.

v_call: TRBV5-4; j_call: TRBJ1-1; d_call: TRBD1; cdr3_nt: TGTGCCAGCAGCTTGGAACAGGGGGCGGGCACTGAAGCTTTCTTT; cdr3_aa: CASSLEQGAGTEAFF
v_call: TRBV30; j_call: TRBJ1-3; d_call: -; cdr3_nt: TGTGCCTGGAGTGTACTGTCGGGACTGACTAATTTT; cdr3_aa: CAWSVLSGLTNF
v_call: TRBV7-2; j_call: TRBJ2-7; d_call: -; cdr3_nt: TGTGCCAGCAGCTTAGAGGGGGTTGGGTCCTACGAGCAGTACTTC; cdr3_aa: CASSLEGVGSYEQYF
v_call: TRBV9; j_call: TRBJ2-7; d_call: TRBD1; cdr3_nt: TGTGCCAGCAGCATAGGACAGGACTACGAGCAGTACTTC; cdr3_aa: CASSIGQDYEQYF
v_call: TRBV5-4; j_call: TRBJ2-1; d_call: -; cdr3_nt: TGTGCCAGCAGCTTCGGGATATCAAGTGTCGATGAGCAGTTCTTC; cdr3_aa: CASSFGISSVDEQFF
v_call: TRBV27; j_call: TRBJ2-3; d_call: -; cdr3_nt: TGTGCCAGCAGTTTTTTCAGGGCTAGCGAGGGTTCGGATACGCAGTATTTT; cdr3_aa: CASSFFRASEGSDTQYF
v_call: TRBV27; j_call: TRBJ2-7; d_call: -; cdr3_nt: TGTGCCAGCACCGGAGGTCTTGGAGCAGCCTACGAGCAGTACTTC; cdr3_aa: CASTGGLGAAYEQYF
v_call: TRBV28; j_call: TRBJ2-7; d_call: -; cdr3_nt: TGTGCCAGCAGTTTTGACAGCTACGAGCAGTACTTC; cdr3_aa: CASSFDSYEQYF
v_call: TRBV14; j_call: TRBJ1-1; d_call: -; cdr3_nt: TGTGCCAGCAGCGAGCGGGCTCCGGAAGCTTTCTTT; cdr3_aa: CASSERAPEAFF
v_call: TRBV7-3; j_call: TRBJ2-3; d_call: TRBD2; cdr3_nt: TGTGCCAGCAGCAACGGACTAGCGGGGGTTCAAGATACGCAGTATTTT; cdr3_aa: CASSNGLAGVQDTQYF
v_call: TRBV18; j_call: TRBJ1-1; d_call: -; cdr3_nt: TGTGCCAGCTCACAACCTCGACATCCCGAAGCTTTCTTT; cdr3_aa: CASSQPRHPEAFF
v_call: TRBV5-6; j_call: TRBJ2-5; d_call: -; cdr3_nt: TGTGCCAGCAGCTTCTGGAGGGACGCGGAGACCCAGTACTTC; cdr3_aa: CASSFWRDAETQYF
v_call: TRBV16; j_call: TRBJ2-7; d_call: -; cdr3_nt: TGTGCCAGCAGCCAACCTTACTACGAGCAGTACTTC; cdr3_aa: CASSQPYYEQYF
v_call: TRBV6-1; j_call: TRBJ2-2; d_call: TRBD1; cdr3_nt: TGTGCCAGCAGGGATCTCAGGGGGCGGACCGGGGAGCTGTTTTTT; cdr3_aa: CASRDLRGRTGELFF